The 17 T cell receptor beta chains presented below share a single source sample, sequenced in a study of cytomegalovirus exposure and HLA in healthy donors. PCR amplification relied on 60 Vbeta primers (plus 13 Jbeta primers). Data came from immunoSEQ multiplex PCR; TCRdb stores just in-frame clones and leaves some out. This table has 130,000 or so clones, over 75% appearing once. Material for sequencing was PBMCs. The source of these receptors is a man between 18 and 35 years old in good health and CMV-seropositive.

V usage is TRBV4-1 and J usage is TRBJ1-2; no definite D call. V was cut by 3 bases and J by 1 base, with 18 bases left in between. The length of the CDR3 is 17 residues. Germline values: CDR1 MGHRA, CDR2 YSYEKL. Written as DNA, the CDR3 is TGCGCCAGCAGCCAGACGATACTCCGACTCCTTAACTATGGCTACACCTTC. This translates into CASSQTILRLLNYGYTF.

The CDR3 DNA follows: TGTGCCAGCAGCGGCCTACAGGGGGCGCATGGCTACACCTTC. It yields the protein CASSGLQGAHGYTF. The V call is TRBV2, the J call TRBJ1-2; 9 nucleotides agree with TRBD1. In germline, CDR1 is SNHLY, CDR2 FYNNEI. This CDR3 has 14 amino acids. V gave up 6 bases and J gave up 6 bases; unmatched junction bases: 8.

This chain joins TRBV9 and TRBJ2-1, with a possible D match to TRBD1 (5 bases). Germline-derived CDR1 and CDR2 are SGDLS and YYNGEE. V was shortened by 0 bases and J by 6 bases, with 16 bases between the two germline ends. This CDR3 comprises 16 residues. The CDR3 protein is CASSVAPTGHSNEQFF. DNA of the CDR3: TGTGCCAGCAGCGTAGCCCCAACCGGACACAGCAATGAGCAGTTCTTC.

The chain carries TRBV28 and TRBJ1-1, with D possibly TRBD1 on 6 matching bases. CDR1 and CDR2 (germline): MDHEN, SYDVKM. The CDR3 is 14 amino acids. V lost 6 bases, J lost 11 bases, and 22 bases lay in between. The chain's CDR3 is CASSPNYRASEAFF. The CDR3 DNA sequence: TGTGCCAGCAGCCCCAACTACAGGGCCTCAGAGGCTTTCTTT.

The chain has TRBV6-5 and TRBJ2-3, with D possibly TRBD1 on 6 matching bases. The CDR3 covers 13 residues. The V end lost 5 bases, the J end lost 7 bases, and 13 bases lay between the germline ends. Germline values: CDR1 MNHEY, CDR2 SVGAGI. CDR3 nucleotides: TGTGCCAGCAGTAAACAGGGACCCTATACGCAGTATTTT. It specifies CASSKQGPYTQYF.

This chain uses TRBV5-1 with TRBJ1-2; D call uncertain. With 0 bases removed from V and 6 bases from J, the gap between germline ends came to 15 bases. Germline V gives CDR1 SGHRS, CDR2 YFSETQ. This CDR3 is 15 amino acids long. The CDR3 bases are TGCGCCAGCAGCTTGGCCGCGGGAAGAGAGAATGGCTACACCTTC. Translation: CASSLAAGRENGYTF.

The genes are TRBV6-5 and TRBJ2-7; perhaps TRBD2 as D (5 bases). The V and J ends lost 7 bases and 9 bases respectively, with 19 bases between them. There are 13 residues in the CDR3. CDR1 and CDR2 (germline): MNHEY, SVGAGI. The CDR3 sequence is CASTKTLGGPQYF. Here the CDR3 DNA reads TGTGCCAGCACCAAAACCTTGGGCGGGCCGCAGTACTTC.

This clone has more than one count but fewer than ten. V and J are TRBV28 and TRBJ1-1; TRBD1 might be the D (5 bases). The V end was cut by 11 bases, the J end by 5 bases, with 12 bases between. The CDR3 runs 11 residues. CDR1 MDHEN and CDR2 SYDVKM come from the germline V gene. The DNA for the CDR3 is TGTGCCGGAAGGACACTTACTGAAGCTTTCTTT. Amino acid sequence: CAGRTLTEAFF.

The CDR3 DNA reads as TGTGCCAGCAGTGACTCTGGCGGGAGTAGTCAGTACTTC. Translation: CASSDSGGSSQYF. V is TRBV6-4 and J is TRBJ2-7; 7 bases are a match to TRBD2. The CDR3 is 13 amino acids. V was pared by 0 bases and J by 10 bases, with 6 bases of the junction left unmatched. Germline loops: CDR1 MRHNA, CDR2 SNTAGT.

This clone was picked up one time. The rearrangement uses TRBV11-2 and TRBJ1-2; maybe TRBD1 (5 bases). Trimming left V 3 bases short and J 2 bases short, with 10 bases between. Germline CDR1 reads SGHAT; CDR2 reads FQNNGV. The CDR3 totals 14 residues. DNA of the CDR3: TGTGCCAGCAGCTTCCCGCGGGGGAACTATGGCTACACCTTC. This sequence encodes CASSFPRGNYGYTF.

This rearrangement joins TRBV18 to TRBJ1-2; 9 bases are shared with TRBD1. The V and J ends lost 3 bases and 0 bases, in that order; junction bases with no gene match: 5. Germline CDR1 is KGHSH and CDR2 is LQKENI. CDR3 length: 16 residues. This CDR3 is CASSPIGQGTNYGYTF. The CDR3 coding sequence is TGTGCCAGCTCACCGATTGGACAGGGGACTAACTATGGCTACACCTTC.

The V and J genes are TRBV6-6 and TRBJ2-1; 7 bases agree with TRBD2. CDR1 MNHNY and CDR2 SVGAGI come from the germline V gene (reference sequence). The V gene end was trimmed by 2 bases and the J gene end by 8 bases; junction bases not matched to a gene: 9. The CDR3 covers 15 residues. CDR3 sequence (DNA): TGTGCCAGCAGTTACCCCACTGGGGGGGTAGATGAGCAGTTCTTC. This sequence encodes CASSYPTGGVDEQFF.

The V gene is TRBV18, the J gene TRBJ1-2; 12 nucleotides align to TRBD1. CDR1 KGHSH and CDR2 LQKENI come from the germline V gene. Losses at the gene ends were 0 bases for V and 4 bases for J; bases not matched to a gene: 3. The CDR3 sequence is 16 residues long. The DNA for the CDR3 is TGTGCCAGCTCACCACCCGGGACAGGGGGCGGCTATGGCTACACCTTC. As protein: CASSPPGTGGGYGYTF.

This clone was detected only a few times. The chain couples TRBV11-3 to TRBJ2-3, with D maybe TRBD1 (6 bases). Germline loops: CDR1 SGHNT, CDR2 YENEEA. V gave up 1 base and J gave up 1 base, with 9 bases separating them. This CDR3 region has 15 residues. Here the CDR3 reads CASSLAGARTDTQYF. The CDR3, as DNA: TGTGCCAGCAGCTTAGCAGGGGCCCGCACAGATACGCAGTATTTT. The full variable domain, its missing parts supplied by reference TRBV11-3 and TRBJ2-3, is EAGVVQSPRYKIIEKKQPVAFWCNPISGHNTLYWYLQNLGQGPELLIRYENEEAVDDSQLPKDRFSAERLKGVDSTLKIQPAELGDSAVYLCASSLAGARTDTQYFGPGTRLTVL.

This sequence joins TRBV4-1 and TRBJ2-1; TRBD2 matches 7 bases. Germline V lookup: CDR1 MGHRA, CDR2 YSYEKL. V dropped 1 base and J dropped 5; count of bases not matched to a gene: 8. This CDR3 has 16 residues. The CDR3 coding sequence is TGCGCCAGCAGCCAAGTCCCGCGGGAGTGGGACAATGAGCAGTTCTTC. Amino acids: CASSQVPREWDNEQFF.

The V gene is TRBV18, the J gene TRBJ1-2, with D maybe TRBD1 (5 bases). The CDR3 spans 15 residues. CDR1 and CDR2 (germline): KGHSH, LQKENI. Trimming stripped 0 bases from V and 6 bases from J, with 14 bases between. The CDR3 DNA follows: TGTGCCAGCTCACCACCAACAGGCCAGGGTGATGGCTACACCTTC. Protein product: CASSPPTGQGDGYTF.

V gene TRBV7-8 combines with J gene TRBJ1-4; a weak D match, TRBD1 (6 bases). The CDR3 sequence is 17 residues long. V shed 4 bases and J shed 5 bases, with 20 bases lying between them. In germline, CDR1 is SGHVS, CDR2 FQNEAQ. The CDR3 coding sequence is TGTGCCAGCAGCTGGGGCTCTGGACAGACCAGGAATGAAAAACTGTTTTTT. Its protein product is CASSWGSGQTRNEKLFF.